One and the same sample provided the 16 T cell receptor beta chains below, sequenced in a study of blood T cell repertoires in COVID-19. The protocol was immunoSEQ multiplex PCR, while the TCRdb copy is restricted to in-frame clones and leaves out a portion. The data hold 280,000 or so clones, with 80% to 90% observed a single time. Sequencing was performed on PBMCs or T cells enriched from blood (not recorded which). The receptors were sampled from a man aged 25-45 years who had recovered from COVID-19.

The chain uses TRBV5-6 and TRBJ1-5, with TRBD1 as a possible D gene (6 bases). CDR1 SGHDT and CDR2 YYEEEE come from the germline V gene. Trimming took 1 base from V and 4 from J, leaving 9 bases between them. The CDR3 has 14 amino acids. The CDR3 nucleotides are TGTGCCAGCAGCTTGTACAGGGTGAATCAGCCCCAGCATTTT. Translated: CASSLYRVNQPQHF.

This chain joins TRBV12-5 and TRBJ1-3; D gene ambiguous. V lost 2 bases to trimming and J lost 4 bases, with 6 bases between them. CDR1 and CDR2 from the germline V gene are LGHNT and FRNRAP. The CDR3 contains 13 residues. In nucleotides, the CDR3 is TGTGCTAGTGGTTTGCAGGAAGGAAACACCATATATTTT. Translation gives CASGLQEGNTIYF. Based on the CDR3 plus reference TRBV12-5 and TRBJ1-3, the full variable domain is DARVTQTPRHKVTEMGQEVTMRCQPILGHNTVFWYRQTMMQGLELLAYFRNRAPLDDSGMPKDRFSAEMPDATLATLKIQPSEPRDSAVYFCASGLQEGNTIYFGEGSWLTVV.

The chain carries TRBV19 and TRBJ2-7; tentatively, D is TRBD1 (6 bases). This CDR3 is 15 amino acids long. Germline V lookup: CDR1 LNHDA, CDR2 SQIVND (reference sequence). The V and J ends lost 5 bases and 2 bases respectively, with 16 bases between them. Written as DNA, the CDR3 is TGTGCCAGTAGTGATAGAAGACAGGAGACCTACGAGCAGTACTTC. This codes for CASSDRRQETYEQYF.

The chain is built from TRBV7-9 and TRBJ1-2; perhaps TRBD1 as D (5 bases). Germline V CDR1 and CDR2: SEHNR, FQNEAQ (reference sequence). Trimming took off 1 base at V and 10 bases at J, with 10 bases between the two ends. There are 12 residues in the CDR3. Written as DNA, the CDR3 is TGTGCCAGCAGCTTAGAGGGCAGGGTCTACACCTTC. Protein sequence: CASSLEGRVYTF.

V gene TRBV27 combines with J gene TRBJ1-2; D not certain. The CDR3 has 13 amino acids. Germline V lookup: CDR1 MNHEY, CDR2 SMNVEV (reference sequence). V lost 8 bases, J lost 7 bases, and 17 bases lay in between. Here the CDR3 DNA reads TGTGCCAGCTTGGGGATGCGGGGTACTGGCTACACCTTC. It yields the protein CASLGMRGTGYTF.

This clone was recorded a few times. The V call is TRBV6-5, the J call TRBJ1-6; the D gene is possibly TRBD1 (5 bases). Per the germline V gene, CDR1 is MNHEY and CDR2 is SVGAGI. CDR3 size: 16 residues. V was clipped by 2 bases and J by 0 bases, with 8 bases between them. The CDR3, as DNA: TGTGCCAGCAGTTACGGGGGGAGCTCCTATAATTCACCCCTCCACTTT. Translating gives CASSYGGSSYNSPLHF.

This clone has only a few counts. This chain joins TRBV7-6 and TRBJ1-4; D gene ambiguous. V was pared by 1 base and J by 4 bases, with 7 bases between. From germline, CDR1 is SGHVS and CDR2 FNYEAQ. CDR3 size: 14 residues. CDR3: CASSLGAGNEKLFF. DNA of the CDR3: TGTGCCAGCAGCTTAGGAGCGGGTAATGAAAAACTGTTTTTT.

This chain uses TRBV10-3 with TRBJ1-2; D unresolved. The CDR3 is 16 residues long. V lost 4 bases and J lost 1, with 16 bases in between. Germline loops: CDR1 ENHRY, CDR2 SYGVKD. This CDR3 is CAISGSKRGFNYGYTF. The CDR3 bases are TGTGCCATCAGTGGCAGTAAGCGAGGGTTTAACTATGGCTACACCTTC.

The chain employs TRBV7-9 and TRBJ2-3; maybe TRBD1 (6 bases). CDR3 length: 14 amino acids. Germline CDR1 is SEHNR and CDR2 is FQNEAQ (reference sequence). V was cut by 1 base and J by 5 bases, with 10 bases left in between. The CDR3 region has the DNA TGTGCCAGCAGCTTAGGGGGACAAATAGATACGCAGTATTTT. It codes for CASSLGGQIDTQYF.

V and J are TRBV7-9 and TRBJ1-4, with D hard to call. The CDR3 covers 12 residues. V lost 1 base, J lost 12 bases, and 9 bases lay in between. The germline gives CDR1 SEHNR, CDR2 FQNEAQ (reference sequence). CDR3 nucleotides: TGTGCCAGCAGCTTAGGCTCGGGAGAACTGTTTTTT. Translation gives CASSLGSGELFF.

The chain joins TRBV4-2 to TRBJ1-5; 8 nucleotides agree with TRBD1. The V gene end was trimmed by 0 bases and the J gene end by 6 bases; junction bases not matched to a gene: 10. The germline gives CDR1 LGHNA, CDR2 YNFKEQ. The CDR3 runs 17 residues. DNA for the CDR3: TGTGCCAGCAGCCAAGATTCACTAACAGGGGGATCTCAGCCCCAGCATTTT. Its translation: CASSQDSLTGGSQPQHF.

A single count supports this clone. This chain connects TRBV25-1 to TRBJ1-4; 7 bases map to TRBD1. The germline gives CDR1 MGHDK, CDR2 SYGVNS. Trimming at V came to 2 bases and at J to 10 bases, leaving 10 bases not matched to a gene. The CDR3 is made up of 15 amino acids. The CDR3 spells CASSEPTGSLGKLFF. CDR3 DNA sequence: TGTGCCAGCAGTGAACCGACAGGGAGTTTAGGAAAACTGTTTTTT.

The rearrangement links TRBV5-1 to TRBJ2-5; 11 bases line up with TRBD1. The ends lost 2 bases at V and 5 bases at J; junction bases unmatched: 5. The CDR3 sequence is 15 residues long. The V gene's germline CDR1 is SGHRS and CDR2 YFSETQ. The CDR3 reads CASSFGQGARETQYF. The DNA of the CDR3 is TGCGCCAGCAGCTTTGGACAGGGGGCGCGGGAGACCCAGTACTTC.

V gene TRBV3-1 (or the pseudogene TRBV3-2) combines with J gene TRBJ1-4; D might be TRBD1 (6 bases). The V gene's germline CDR1 is LGHDT and CDR2 YNNKEL (reference sequence). Trimming removed 3 bases from V and 5 bases from J, with 22 bases in between. This CDR3 spans 18 amino acids. The CDR3 region has the DNA TGTGCCAGCAGCCAGGATTTCCCCCGACAGGTTAAAAATGAAAAACTGTTTTTT. Protein sequence: CASSQDFPRQVKNEKLFF.

The V call is TRBV6-5, the J call TRBJ1-3; maybe TRBD1 (5 bases). CDR3 length: 15 amino acids. Germline lookup yields CDR1 MNHEY and CDR2 SVGAGI. V lost 2 bases to trimming and J lost 4 bases, with 12 bases between them. In DNA, the CDR3 is TGTGCCAGCAGTTACGGACAAGGGCTCGGAAACACCATATATTTT. Its translation is CASSYGQGLGNTIYF.

The V call is TRBV19, the J call TRBJ1-4; 8 positions agree with TRBD1. Germline V gene data show CDR1 as LNHDA and CDR2 as SQIVND (reference sequence). Germline trimming cut 5 bases from V and 6 bases from J; bases unmatched to any gene: 8. The CDR3 is 15 residues long. CDR3 nucleotide sequence: TGTGCCAGTAGTCCCGGGACAGGATGGGATGAAAAACTGTTTTTT. Translation gives CASSPGTGWDEKLFF.